The rows below give T cell receptor beta chains drawn from one sample of a study of human T cells and chemical hapten exposure. TCRdb re-called the RACE reads through MiXCR, storing one row per CDR3 protein. This sample has 370,000 or so distinct CDR3 sequences, with around 4.8% found just once. The sample in question was whole blood, obtained in connection with sensitization to the hapten diphenylcyclopropenone (DPC). The receptors stem from a woman aged 45-65 years with alopecia areata. Some clones in this sample may be carry-over from other donors' samples. CDR3s include the opening cysteine and the closing phenylalanine or tryptophan. The D gene is left open where the match is weak. The listing skips clone size in some rows; elsewhere it reads once, few, many or a size class.

d_call: NA
j_call: TRBJ1-1
cdr3_length: 11
clone_size: many
v_call: TRBV29-1
cdr3_aa: CSVDGAGKAFF
cdr3_nt: TGCAGCGTCGATGGGGCGGGGAAAGCTTTCTTT

d_call: TRBD2
j_call: TRBJ2-7
cdr3_length: 13
clone_size: many
v_call: TRBV6-1
cdr3_aa: CASRTSGPSEQYF
cdr3_nt: TGTGCCAGCAGGACTAGCGGACCGTCCGAGCAGTACTTC

d_call: TRBD2
j_call: TRBJ2-7
cdr3_length: 13
clone_size: many
v_call: TRBV29-1
cdr3_aa: CSVWTSGSYEQYF
cdr3_nt: TGCAGCGTTTGGACTAGCGGGAGTTACGAGCAGTACTTC

d_call: NA
j_call: TRBJ2-5
cdr3_length: 15
clone_size: many
v_call: TRBV27
cdr3_aa: CASSLSSSTRETQYF
cdr3_nt: TGTGCCAGCAGTTTATCATCGTCCACTCGGGAGACCCAGTACTTC

d_call: TRBD1
j_call: TRBJ2-1
cdr3_length: 17
clone_size: few
v_call: TRBV29-1
cdr3_aa: CSVDGQVAPNPYNEQFF
cdr3_nt: TGCAGCGTTGACGGACAGGTGGCACCCAATCCCTACAATGAGCAGTTCTTC

d_call: TRBD1
j_call: TRBJ1-2
cdr3_length: 12
clone_size: many
v_call: TRBV2
cdr3_aa: CAMDRAAYGYTF
cdr3_nt: TGTGCTATGGACAGGGCCGCATATGGCTACACCTTC

d_call: TRBD1
j_call: TRBJ1-5
cdr3_length: 16
clone_size: many
v_call: TRBV27
cdr3_aa: CASSPGFGTANQPQHF
cdr3_nt: TGTGCCAGCAGTCCCGGCTTCGGGACAGCAAATCAGCCCCAGCATTTT

d_call: NA
j_call: TRBJ2-5
cdr3_length: 14
clone_size: many
v_call: TRBV6-6
cdr3_aa: CASSGLAAQGAQYF
cdr3_nt: TGTGCCAGCAGTGGACTAGCCGCGCAGGGGGCCCAGTACTTC

d_call: NA
j_call: TRBJ2-3
cdr3_length: 16
clone_size: many
v_call: TRBV29-1
cdr3_aa: CSGLPLEPGGQDTQYF
cdr3_nt: TGCAGCGGCCTCCCCCTGGAGCCGGGGGGCCAAGATACGCAGTATTTT

d_call: TRBD2
j_call: TRBJ2-1
cdr3_length: 16
clone_size: few
v_call: TRBV6-5
cdr3_aa: CASSYSASGSYNEQFF
cdr3_nt: TGTGCCAGCAGTTACTCGGCTAGCGGGTCCTACAATGAGCAGTTCTTC

d_call: NA
j_call: TRBJ2-3
cdr3_length: 14
clone_size: few
v_call: TRBV13
cdr3_aa: CASFKYSHTDTQYF
cdr3_nt: TGTGCCAGCTTCAAATACAGCCACACAGATACGCAGTATTTT

d_call: TRBD1
j_call: TRBJ2-1
cdr3_length: 12
clone_size: few
v_call: TRBV7-2
cdr3_aa: CASSFDRGQEFF
cdr3_nt: TGTGCCAGCAGCTTCGACAGGGGGCAGGAGTTCTTC

d_call: TRBD2
j_call: TRBJ2-7
cdr3_length: 15
clone_size: many
v_call: TRBV6-5
cdr3_aa: CASSYRAGGRYEQYF
cdr3_nt: TGTGCCAGCAGTTACAGAGCGGGAGGGCGTTACGAGCAGTACTTC

d_call: TRBD1
j_call: TRBJ2-4
cdr3_length: 11
clone_size: NA
v_call: TRBV29-1
cdr3_aa: CSVETGDIQYF
cdr3_nt: TGCAGCGTTGAAACAGGGGATATTCAGTACTTC

d_call: TRBD2
j_call: TRBJ2-2
cdr3_length: 16
clone_size: NA
v_call: TRBV12-3/TRBV12-4
cdr3_aa: CASSPREGGIPGELFF
cdr3_nt: TGTGCCAGCAGCCCCCGGGAGGGGGGAATCCCCGGGGAGCTGTTTTTT

d_call: NA
j_call: TRBJ1-4
cdr3_length: 14
clone_size: few
v_call: TRBV27
cdr3_aa: CASSLSGLGEKLFF
cdr3_nt: TGTGCCAGCAGTTTGTCGGGTCTGGGGGAAAAACTGTTTTTT

d_call: TRBD1
j_call: TRBJ1-2
cdr3_length: 12
clone_size: NA
v_call: TRBV29-1
cdr3_aa: CSVDRQGYGYTF
cdr3_nt: TGCAGCGTTGACAGACAGGGGTATGGCTACACCTTC

d_call: NA
j_call: TRBJ1-2
cdr3_length: 13
clone_size: many
v_call: TRBV6-5
cdr3_aa: CASSLDGNYGYTF
cdr3_nt: TGTGCCAGCAGCTTGGACGGTAACTATGGCTACACCTTC

d_call: TRBD1
j_call: TRBJ2-5
cdr3_length: 13
clone_size: NA
v_call: TRBV12-3/TRBV12-4
cdr3_aa: CVSSLGTGGTQYF
cdr3_nt: TGTGTCAGCAGTCTAGGGACAGGGGGGACCCAGTACTTC

d_call: NA
j_call: TRBJ1-5
cdr3_length: 13
clone_size: many
v_call: TRBV6-2/TRBV6-3
cdr3_aa: CASSYFLNQPQHF
cdr3_nt: TGTGCCAGCAGTTACTTTTTGAATCAGCCCCAGCATTTT

d_call: NA
j_call: TRBJ2-2
cdr3_length: 15
clone_size: few
v_call: TRBV29-1
cdr3_aa: CSVEGGQLNTGELFF
cdr3_nt: TGCAGCGTTGAAGGAGGGCAGCTCAACACCGGGGAGCTGTTTTTT

d_call: TRBD1
j_call: TRBJ2-3
cdr3_length: 12
clone_size: many
v_call: TRBV2
cdr3_aa: CASKDRGRTQYF
cdr3_nt: TGTGCCAGCAAGGACAGGGGGAGGACGCAGTATTTT

d_call: NA
j_call: TRBJ1-6
cdr3_length: 13
clone_size: many
v_call: TRBV24-1
cdr3_aa: CATQQGWDSPLHF
cdr3_nt: TGTGCCACCCAACAGGGATGGGATTCACCCCTCCACTTT

d_call: NA
j_call: TRBJ1-4
cdr3_length: 13
clone_size: NA
v_call: TRBV13
cdr3_aa: CASSLGRDEKLFF
cdr3_nt: TGTGCCAGCAGCTTAGGCCGAGATGAAAAACTGTTTTTT

d_call: TRBD2
j_call: TRBJ2-7
cdr3_length: 14
clone_size: many
v_call: TRBV20-1
cdr3_aa: CSAPGLAGSYEQYF
cdr3_nt: TGCAGTGCTCCGGGACTAGCGGGATCCTACGAGCAGTACTTC

d_call: TRBD2
j_call: TRBJ2-1
cdr3_length: 18
clone_size: few
v_call: TRBV7-2
cdr3_aa: CASSLWWAGGATYNEQFF
cdr3_nt: TGTGCCAGCAGCTTATGGTGGGCGGGAGGCGCGACCTACAATGAGCAGTTCTTC

d_call: TRBD1
j_call: TRBJ2-1
cdr3_length: 15
clone_size: many
v_call: TRBV7-2
cdr3_aa: CASSEGQGPYNEQFF
cdr3_nt: TGTGCCAGCAGCGAGGGACAGGGGCCCTACAATGAGCAGTTCTTC

d_call: TRBD2
j_call: TRBJ2-1
cdr3_length: 16
clone_size: many
v_call: TRBV7-8
cdr3_aa: CASIPGLAGGKNEQFF
cdr3_nt: TGTGCCAGCATCCCGGGACTAGCGGGGGGAAAGAATGAGCAGTTCTTC

d_call: TRBD1
j_call: TRBJ1-1
cdr3_length: 12
clone_size: many
v_call: TRBV6-2/TRBV6-3
cdr3_aa: CATTQGVTEAFF
cdr3_nt: TGTGCCACCACTCAGGGGGTGACTGAAGCTTTCTTT

d_call: NA
j_call: TRBJ1-2
cdr3_length: 14
clone_size: NA
v_call: TRBV5-4
cdr3_aa: CASSPPREDYGYTF
cdr3_nt: TGTGCCAGCAGCCCGCCCAGGGAGGACTATGGCTACACCTTC

d_call: NA
j_call: TRBJ2-6
cdr3_length: 21
clone_size: NA
v_call: TRBV18
cdr3_aa: CASSPLQLQTLLSSGANVLTF
cdr3_nt: TGTGCCAGCTCACCACTCCAGCTGCAAACTTTACTAAGCTCTGGGGCCAACGTCCTGACTTTC

d_call: NA
j_call: TRBJ1-2
cdr3_length: 14
clone_size: NA
v_call: TRBV12-3/TRBV12-4
cdr3_aa: CASSLRHDYYGYTF
cdr3_nt: TGTGCCAGCAGTTTAAGGCATGACTACTATGGCTACACCTTC

d_call: NA
j_call: TRBJ2-3
cdr3_length: 12
clone_size: many
v_call: TRBV10-3
cdr3_aa: CAISERSAHVYF
cdr3_nt: TGTGCCATCAGCGAGAGGTCTGCTCATGTGTATTTT

d_call: NA
j_call: TRBJ1-2
cdr3_length: 14
clone_size: many
v_call: TRBV3-1
cdr3_aa: CASSPRRQGHDYTF
cdr3_nt: TGTGCCAGCAGCCCGAGAAGGCAGGGGCATGACTACACCTTC

d_call: NA
j_call: TRBJ2-7
cdr3_length: 17
clone_size: NA
v_call: TRBV5-6
cdr3_aa: CASSSRGRGFASYEQYF
cdr3_nt: TGTGCCAGCAGCTCCCGGGGAAGGGGGTTTGCCTCCTACGAGCAGTACTTC

d_call: NA
j_call: TRBJ2-2
cdr3_length: 16
clone_size: few
v_call: TRBV5-4
cdr3_aa: CASSELPRGETGELFF
cdr3_nt: TGTGCCAGCAGTGAACTACCCAGGGGAGAGACCGGGGAGCTGTTTTTT

d_call: NA
j_call: TRBJ2-7
cdr3_length: 13
clone_size: many
v_call: TRBV12-3/TRBV12-4
cdr3_aa: CASSWGTPYEQYF
cdr3_nt: TGTGCCAGCAGTTGGGGGACCCCCTACGAGCAGTACTTC

d_call: NA
j_call: TRBJ2-1
cdr3_length: 15
clone_size: many
v_call: TRBV4-3
cdr3_aa: CASSQEPRNPKGQFF
cdr3_nt: TGCGCCAGCAGCCAAGAACCTCGTAACCCGAAGGGGCAGTTCTTC

d_call: TRBD2
j_call: TRBJ2-3
cdr3_length: 16
clone_size: few
v_call: TRBV27
cdr3_aa: CASSTNLAGGPDTQYF
cdr3_nt: TGTGCCAGCAGTACAAACCTAGCGGGAGGGCCGGATACGCAGTATTTT

d_call: TRBD1
j_call: TRBJ1-6
cdr3_length: 15
clone_size: many
v_call: TRBV5-1
cdr3_aa: CASSLGQGGDSPLHF
cdr3_nt: TGCGCCAGCAGCCTGGGACAGGGCGGAGATTCACCCCTCCACTTT

d_call: NA
j_call: TRBJ1-2
cdr3_length: 15
clone_size: many
v_call: TRBV11-2
cdr3_aa: CASSLLGSGSYGYTF
cdr3_nt: TGTGCCAGCAGCCTCTTGGGATCAGGGAGCTATGGCTACACCTTC